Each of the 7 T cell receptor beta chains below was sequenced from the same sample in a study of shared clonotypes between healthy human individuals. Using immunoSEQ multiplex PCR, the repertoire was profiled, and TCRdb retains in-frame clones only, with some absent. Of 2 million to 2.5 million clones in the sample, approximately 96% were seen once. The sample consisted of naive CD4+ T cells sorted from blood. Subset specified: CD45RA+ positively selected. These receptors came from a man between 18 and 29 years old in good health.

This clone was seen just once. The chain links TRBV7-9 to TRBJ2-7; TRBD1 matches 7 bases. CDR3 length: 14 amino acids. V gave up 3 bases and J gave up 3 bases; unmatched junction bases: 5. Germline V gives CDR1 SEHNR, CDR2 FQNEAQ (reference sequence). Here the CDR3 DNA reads TGTGCCAGCAGCTTTCAAGGGGGCGGCTACGAGCAGTACTTC. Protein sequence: CASSFQGGGYEQYF.

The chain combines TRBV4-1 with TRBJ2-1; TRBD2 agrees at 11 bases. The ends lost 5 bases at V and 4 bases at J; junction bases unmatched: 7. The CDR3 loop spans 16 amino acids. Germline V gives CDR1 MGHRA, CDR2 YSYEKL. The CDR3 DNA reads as TGCGCCAGCAGCTCCATAGCGGGGGGGCGGTACAATGAGCAGTTCTTC. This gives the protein CASSSIAGGRYNEQFF.

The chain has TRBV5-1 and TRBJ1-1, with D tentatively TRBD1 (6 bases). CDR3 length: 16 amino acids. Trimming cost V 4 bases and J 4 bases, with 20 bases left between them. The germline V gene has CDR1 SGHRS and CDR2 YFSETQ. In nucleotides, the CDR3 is TGCGCCAGCAGCCACGGCTTTTCGGGGGCGGGCACTGAAGCTTTCTTT. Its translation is CASSHGFSGAGTEAFF.

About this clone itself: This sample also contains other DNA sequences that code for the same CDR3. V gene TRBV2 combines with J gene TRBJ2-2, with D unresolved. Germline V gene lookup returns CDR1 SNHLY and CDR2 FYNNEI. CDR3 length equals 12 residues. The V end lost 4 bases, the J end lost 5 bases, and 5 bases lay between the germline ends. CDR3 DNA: TGTGCCAGCAGTGTTGGAACCGGGGAGCTGTTTTTT. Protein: CASSVGTGELFF. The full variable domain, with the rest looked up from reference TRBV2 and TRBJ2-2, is EPEVTQTPSHQVTQMGQEVILRCVPISNHLYFYWYRQILGQKVEFLVSFYNNEISEKSEIFDDQFSVERPDGSNFTLKIRSTKLEDSAMYFCASSVGTGELFFGEGSRLTVL.

Here the CDR3 reads CASLSLMNTEAFF. For the CDR3, the DNA is TGTGCCAGTCTGAGCCTAATGAACACTGAAGCTTTCTTT. The chain combines TRBV18 with TRBJ1-1; D unclear. CDR3 length equals 13 residues. CDR1 is KGHSH and CDR2 is LQKENI in the germline V gene. Trimming stripped 9 bases from V and 0 bases from J, with 11 bases between.

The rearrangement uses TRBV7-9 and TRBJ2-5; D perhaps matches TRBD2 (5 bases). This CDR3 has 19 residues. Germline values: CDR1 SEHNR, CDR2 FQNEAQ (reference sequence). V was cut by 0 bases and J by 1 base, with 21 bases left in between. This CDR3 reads CASSLAGSVRLTSQETQYF. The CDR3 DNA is TGTGCCAGCAGCTTAGCGGGGTCGGTCAGACTAACTTCCCAAGAGACCCAGTACTTC. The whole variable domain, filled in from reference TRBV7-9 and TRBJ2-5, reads DTGVSQNPRHKITKRGQNVTFRCDPISEHNRLYWYRQTLGQGPEFLTYFQNEAQLEKSRLLSDRFSAERPKGSFSTLEIQRTEQGDSAMYLCASSLAGSVRLTSQETQYFGPGTRLLVL.

The CDR3 loop is CASIGMGGNTIYF. CDR3 coding DNA: TGTGCCAGCATCGGGATGGGAGGAAACACCATATATTTT. The chain employs TRBV27 and TRBJ1-3; D remains unclear. Germline V gene data show CDR1 as MNHEY and CDR2 as SMNVEV (reference sequence). The V gene lost 7 bases and the J gene lost 4 bases, with 11 bases spanning the gap. The CDR3 runs 13 residues.